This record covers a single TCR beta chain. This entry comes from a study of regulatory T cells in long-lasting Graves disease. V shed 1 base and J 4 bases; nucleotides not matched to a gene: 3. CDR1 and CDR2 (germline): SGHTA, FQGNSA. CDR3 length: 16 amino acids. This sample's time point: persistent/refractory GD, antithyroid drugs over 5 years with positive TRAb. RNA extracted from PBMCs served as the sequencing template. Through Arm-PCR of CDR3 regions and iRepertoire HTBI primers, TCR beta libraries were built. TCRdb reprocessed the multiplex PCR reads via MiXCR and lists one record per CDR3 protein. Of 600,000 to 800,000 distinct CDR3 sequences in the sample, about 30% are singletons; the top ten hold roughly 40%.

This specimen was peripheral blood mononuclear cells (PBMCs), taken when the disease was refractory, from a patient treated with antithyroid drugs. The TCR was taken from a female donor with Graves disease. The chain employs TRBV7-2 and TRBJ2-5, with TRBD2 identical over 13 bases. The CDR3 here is CASSLVTSGRSETQYF. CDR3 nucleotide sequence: TGTGCCAGCAGCTTAGTGACTAGCGGGAGGTCAGAGACCCAGTACTTC.